The TCR beta chain described here comes from a study of beta chain features in type 1 diabetes. Study-wide context: Sorted cells numbering some 110 million were examined across all samples. Overall study findings and caveats: Equally in patients and controls, shorter templates might have been favored by PCR. Insertions at VDJ junctions were less frequent in type 1 diabetes patients. These patients also deleted more nucleotides at the same junctions.

This clone came up a few times. Its antigen remains unknown. Sorted CD4+ subsets: naive, central memory, regulatory, stem cell-like memory (CD45RO/CCR7/CD25/CD127/CD95/CD27 panel). The CDR3 sequence is 13 residues long. Germline V gene sequence: CDR1 SGHVS, CDR2 FQNEAQ. V was shortened by 5 bases and J by 5 bases, with 10 bases between the two germline ends. The whole isolated RNA underwent reverse transcription, so sequencing captured expressed TCRB transcripts. The method was immunoSEQ multiplex PCR; TCRdb's version includes in-frame clones alone and lacks a portion of them. The sample lists hundreds of thousands of clones, 10% to 15% occurring once.

The specimen sequenced was naive CD4+ T cells from blood. The sequence was obtained from a man younger than 35 in good health. The J gene is TRBJ1-5, the V gene TRBV7-8; weak D call: TRBD1 (6 bases). CDR3: CASSIRQDQPQHF. In DNA, the CDR3 is TGTGCCAGCAGCATACGACAGGATCAGCCCCAGCATTTT.